The 16 T cell receptor beta chains below were found in one sample sequenced in a study of blood T cell repertoires in COVID-19. Data came from immunoSEQ multiplex PCR; TCRdb stores just in-frame clones and leaves some out. The sample comprises about 220,000 clones, around 84% of which are singletons, and 9.5% to 10% rests with the top ten. Sequencing used peripheral blood. These receptor sequences come from a man aged 50 or older with active or convalescent COVID-19.

This clone was recorded once. This chain connects TRBV5-6 to TRBJ1-3, with D hard to call. The length of the CDR3 is 14 residues. Trimming stripped 4 bases from V and 7 bases from J, with 15 bases between. Germline V gene sequence: CDR1 SGHDT, CDR2 YYEEEE. The CDR3 DNA is TGTGCCAGCAGCCGTCCGGGAGAAGGGAACACCATATATTTT. Its protein product is CASSRPGEGNTIYF.

The V and J genes are TRBV6-1 and TRBJ2-3; D ambiguous. Per germline, CDR1 MNHNS and CDR2 SASEGT. The CDR3 has 14 residues. The V gene lost 2 bases and the J gene lost 3 bases, with 9 bases spanning the gap. The CDR3 DNA follows: TGTGCCAGCAGTGAATACATCGAAACAGATACGCAGTATTTT. It yields the protein CASSEYIETDTQYF.

The gene calls are TRBV28 and TRBJ1-2, with 10 bases that match TRBD1. Germline values: CDR1 MDHEN, CDR2 SYDVKM. The J segment lost 8 bases and the V segment lost 6 bases, leaving 12 bases of the junction unmatched. CDR3 length equals 15 residues. The CDR3 reads CASRLRTGGRYGYTF. Here the CDR3 DNA reads TGTGCCAGCAGGCTCCGGACAGGGGGAAGATACGGCTACACCTTC.

This clone was detected only a few times. CDR3 amino acids: CASSWTGRKGSNTEAFF. The CDR3, as DNA: TGTGCCAGCAGCTGGACAGGGAGGAAGGGGTCTAACACTGAAGCTTTCTTT. This chain joins TRBV7-9 and TRBJ1-1; 8 nucleotides agree with TRBD1. The germline gives CDR1 SEHNR, CDR2 FQNEAQ (reference sequence). Trimming at V came to 4 bases and at J to 2 bases, leaving 12 bases not matched to a gene. This CDR3 has 17 amino acids.

V is TRBV5-1 and J is TRBJ1-2; the D gene is possibly TRBD1 (5 bases). Trimming cost V 2 bases and J 4 bases, with 15 bases left between them. This CDR3 has 15 residues. Germline lookup yields CDR1 SGHRS and CDR2 YFSETQ. In nucleotides, the CDR3 is TGCGCCAGCAGCTTTGGTCCCGGGACTTCCTATGGCTACACCTTC. This translates into CASSFGPGTSYGYTF.

The DNA of the CDR3 is TGCAGTGCTAGTTTCCGGGCAAGGGGGGGGCATGAGCAGTTCTTC. Its translation is CSASFRARGGHEQFF. The chain carries TRBV20-1 and TRBJ2-1, with D possibly being TRBD2 (7 bases). Germline V CDR1 and CDR2: DFQATT, SNEGSKA (reference sequence). The CDR3 extends over 15 amino acids. Between the trimmed V and J ends, which lost 3 bases and 8 bases, there was a span of 20 bases.

The J gene is TRBJ2-3, the V gene TRBV7-8; 8 bases map to TRBD1. CDR1 and CDR2 from the germline V gene are SGHVS and FQNEAQ. The CDR3 is made up of 15 amino acids. V lost 7 bases, J lost 2 bases, and 8 bases stayed unmatched. CDR3 in DNA: TGTGCCAGCACACCGGGACAGGCCCTCACAGATACGCAGTATTTT. Encoded protein: CASTPGQALTDTQYF.

The chain uses TRBV6-1 and TRBJ2-1; TRBD2 matches at 9 bases. The ends lost 1 base at V and 2 bases at J; junction bases unmatched: 0. CDR1 and CDR2 from the germline V gene are MNHNS and SASEGT. The CDR3 runs to 15 residues. This CDR3 is CASSEGGRAYNEQFF. The CDR3 DNA sequence: TGTGCCAGCAGTGAAGGCGGGAGGGCCTACAATGAGCAGTTCTTC.

The chain employs TRBV10-1 and TRBJ2-7; 7 bases map to TRBD2. The junction had 12 bases not matched to a gene; V was cut back by 4 bases and J by 3 bases. The CDR3 covers 16 residues. Germline V gene sequence: CDR1 WNHNN, CDR2 SYGVQD (reference sequence). The CDR3 coding sequence is TGCGCCAGCAGTGGGCTGGTGGGAGGGCCTCGCTACGAGCAGTACTTC. This gives the protein CASSGLVGGPRYEQYF.

The V and J genes are TRBV7-9 and TRBJ2-1; TRBD1 aligns across 7 bases. The trim removed 5 bases at V and 3 bases at J, leaving 4 bases unmatched. The CDR3 is 14 residues long. CDR1 and CDR2 (germline): SEHNR, FQNEAQ (reference sequence). Here the CDR3 reads CASSTNRGYNEQFF. The CDR3, as DNA: TGTGCCAGCAGCACCAACAGGGGCTACAATGAGCAGTTCTTC.

This clone was observed a handful of times. The CDR3 spells CASSLRTYNEQFF. CDR3 DNA: TGTGCCAGCAGCCTAAGGACATACAATGAGCAGTTCTTC. The chain combines TRBV4-2 with TRBJ2-1; a possible D gene is TRBD1 (5 bases). The CDR3 is made up of 13 amino acids. The V gene's germline CDR1 is LGHNA and CDR2 YNFKEQ. V was shortened by 4 bases and J by 4 bases, with 8 bases between the two germline ends.

The V gene is TRBV5-8, the J gene TRBJ2-3; 7 bases map to TRBD2. Losses at the gene ends were 0 bases for V and 0 bases for J; bases not matched to a gene: 10. Germline-derived CDR1 and CDR2 are SGHTS and YDEGEE. The CDR3 is made up of 18 amino acids. The DNA of the CDR3 is TGTGCCAGCAGCTTGGTAGGGTTCGGGGACTATAGCACAGATACGCAGTATTTT. As protein: CASSLVGFGDYSTDTQYF.

The J gene is TRBJ1-5, the V gene TRBV28, with 7 bases aligning to TRBD1. The J segment lost 4 bases and the V segment lost 6 bases, leaving 12 bases of the junction unmatched. The CDR3 consists of 16 residues. Germline assignment: CDR1 MDHEN and CDR2 SYDVKM. CDR3 protein: CASSQVRGLGNQPQHF. CDR3 bases: TGTGCCAGCAGCCAAGTGAGGGGGCTTGGAAATCAGCCCCAGCATTTT.

The V call is TRBV6-6, the J call TRBJ1-5; TRBD1 is a possible D gene (5 bases). The CDR3 length is 15 residues. Germline loops: CDR1 MNHNY, CDR2 SVGAGI (reference sequence). Deletions cut 2 bases from V and 7 bases from J, with 15 bases between. The CDR3 DNA reads as TGTGCCAGCAGTTACGCAAGCGGGGCGCTACAGCCCCAGCATTTT. Translating it yields CASSYASGALQPQHF.

The V gene is TRBV3-1 (or the pseudogene TRBV3-2), the J gene TRBJ1-4, with D perhaps matching TRBD1 (5 bases). V gave up 4 bases and J gave up 8 bases, with 5 bases separating them. CDR1 is LGHDT, CDR2 YNNKEL, per germline (reference sequence). CDR3 length: 11 amino acids. Here the CDR3 DNA reads TGTGCCAGCAGCCCAGGGGAAAAACTGTTTTTT. Its translation: CASSPGEKLFF.

V gene TRBV7-7 combines with J gene TRBJ2-7; TRBD2 is a possible D gene (5 bases). CDR3 length: 15 amino acids. Germline V gives CDR1 SSHAT, CDR2 FNYEAQ (reference sequence). The ends were cut back, 5 bases at V and 5 bases at J, with 19 bases in the middle. CDR3 region: CASSVGFGAGNEQYF. CDR3 DNA sequence: TGTGCCAGCAGCGTAGGATTTGGCGCGGGCAACGAGCAGTACTTC.